The present TCR beta chain was sequenced within a study of T cells in Graves' hyperthyroidism and ophthalmopathy. 10 ml of fresh peripheral blood supplied the PBMCs. In this sample, this clonotype turned up many times. Amplification yielded TCR beta CDR3 regions, with RNA transcripts as the source. TCR CDR3 regions were first amplified by RT-PCR with HTBI primers. A single record per CDR3 protein comes from TCRdb applying MiXCR to the multiplex PCR reads. Here the sample spans hundreds of thousands of distinct CDR3 sequences, 15% to 20% being singletons. The CDR3 consists of 13 residues. CDR1 and CDR2 (germline): SGHRS, YFSETQ. Trimming shortened V by 2 bases and J by 0 bases, and 5 bases separated the two germline ends.

The sequence came from a woman between 18 and 30 years old with Graves' hyperthyroidism. Sequencing input: blood. The V gene is TRBV5-1, the J gene TRBJ1-1; D unresolved. The DNA of the CDR3 is TGCGCCAGCAGCTTCAGGATGAACACTGAAGCTTTCTTT. It encodes CASSFRMNTEAFF.